This TCR beta chain was sequenced during a study of healthy donors' naive CD4 and CD8 T cells. About the research overall: For TCR alpha, new primers spanned all functional IMGT alpha genes.

With regard to this clonotype: Antigen: not known.

Overall study findings and caveats: Naive CD4+ and CD8+ cells reportedly differed in usage of most V and J genes.

Each TCR library used around 0.5 ug of total RNA and a linear amplification protocol. MiXCR, applied by TCRdb to the reads, yields one record per CDR3 protein. In the table there are roughly 200,000 distinct CDR3 sequences, 65% to 80% of which are singletons. The CDR3 spans 13 residues. The germline V gene encodes CDR1 LNHDA and CDR2 SQIVND (reference sequence). V shed 3 bases and J 8 bases; nucleotides not matched to a gene: 4. This chain connects TRBV19 to TRBJ2-4, with 7 bases aligning to TRBD2. Material: naive CD4+ and CD8+ T cells sorted from blood, pooled from several donors. This sequence originates from a pool of human donors in good health; the sample pools cells from several healthy donors. The CDR3 is CASSISRGDIQYF. DNA of the CDR3: TGTGCCAGTAGTATCTCCCGGGGGGACATTCAGTACTTC.